This T cell receptor beta chain was identified during a study of T cells in Graves' hyperthyroidism and ophthalmopathy. Study-level results: Also found in blood were most expanded thyroid clonotypes above 0.001.

This clonotype was seen at least ten times. Antigen unknown. Amplification of TCR beta CDR3 regions was performed using RNA transcripts as template. Researchers ran a first-round RT-PCR on the TCR CDR3 using the HTBI primer set. TCRdb re-analysed the multiplex PCR reads in MiXCR, keeping a single row per CDR3 protein. This sample has a few hundred thousand distinct CDR3 sequences; 46% occur once, and the top ten carry 7.5% to 8.5%. Stability of Graves' hyperthyroidism was defined as absent ophthalmopathy progression within 18 months. Hyperthyroidism in the patients, aged 18 to 65, was newly diagnosed and under 2 months in duration. Germline V gives CDR1 MNHEY, CDR2 SMNVEV (reference sequence). The CDR3 extends over 14 amino acids. V was trimmed by 2 bases and J by 4 bases, leaving 9 bases between them.

The TCR was taken from a woman between 18 and 29 years old with Graves' hyperthyroidism. The sequencing input was peripheral blood or thyroid tissue (not recorded which). The chain links TRBV27 to TRBJ1-3, with a weak D call TRBD1 (5 bases). The CDR3 loop reads CASSLSRDGNTIYF. The CDR3 nucleotides are TGTGCCAGCAGTTTAAGCAGGGACGGAAACACCATATATTTT.